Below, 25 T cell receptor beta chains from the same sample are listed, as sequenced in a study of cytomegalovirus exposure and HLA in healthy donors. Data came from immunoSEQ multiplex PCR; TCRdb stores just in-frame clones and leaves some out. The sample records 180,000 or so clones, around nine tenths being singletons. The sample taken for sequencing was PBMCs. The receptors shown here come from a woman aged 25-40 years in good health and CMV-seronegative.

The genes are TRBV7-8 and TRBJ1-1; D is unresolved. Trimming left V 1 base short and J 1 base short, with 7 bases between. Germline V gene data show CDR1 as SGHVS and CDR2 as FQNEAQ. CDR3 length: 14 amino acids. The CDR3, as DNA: TGTGCCAGCAGCTTAGTAAGCCAGAACACTGAAGCTTTCTTT. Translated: CASSLVSQNTEAFF.

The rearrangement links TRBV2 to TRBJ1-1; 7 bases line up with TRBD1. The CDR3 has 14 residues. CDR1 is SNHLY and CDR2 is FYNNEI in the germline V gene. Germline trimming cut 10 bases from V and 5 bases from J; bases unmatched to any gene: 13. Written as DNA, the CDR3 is TGTGCCACCAGGAGGGTTCAGGGGGGTACTGAAGCTTTCTTT. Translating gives CATRRVQGGTEAFF.

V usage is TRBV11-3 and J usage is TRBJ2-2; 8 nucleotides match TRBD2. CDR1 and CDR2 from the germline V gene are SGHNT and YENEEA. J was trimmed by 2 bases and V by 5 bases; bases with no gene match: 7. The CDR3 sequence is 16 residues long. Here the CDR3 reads CASSVERGPNTGELFF. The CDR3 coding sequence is TGTGCCAGCAGCGTCGAGCGGGGGCCTAACACCGGGGAGCTGTTTTTT.

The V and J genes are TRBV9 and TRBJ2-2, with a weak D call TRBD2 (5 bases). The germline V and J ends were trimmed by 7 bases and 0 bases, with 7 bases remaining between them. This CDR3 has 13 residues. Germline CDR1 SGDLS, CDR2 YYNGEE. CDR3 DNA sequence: TGTGCCAGCGAGCGGACGAACACCGGGGAGCTGTTTTTT. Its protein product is CASERTNTGELFF.

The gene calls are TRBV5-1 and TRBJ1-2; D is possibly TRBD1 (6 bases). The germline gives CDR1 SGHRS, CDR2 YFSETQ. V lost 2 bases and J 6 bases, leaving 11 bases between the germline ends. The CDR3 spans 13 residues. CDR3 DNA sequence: TGCGCCAGCAGCTTCGGACAGACAAATGGCTACACCTTC. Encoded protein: CASSFGQTNGYTF.

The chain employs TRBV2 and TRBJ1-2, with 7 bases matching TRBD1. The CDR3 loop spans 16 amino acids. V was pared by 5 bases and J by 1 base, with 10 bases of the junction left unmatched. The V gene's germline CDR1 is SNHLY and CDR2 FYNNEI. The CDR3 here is CASSTIQGSFNYGYTF. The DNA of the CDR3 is TGTGCCAGCAGTACGATACAGGGGTCGTTTAACTATGGCTACACCTTC.

CDR3 nucleotide sequence: TGTGCCAGCAGTGAATTTAGGGGACAGGGTTATAATGGCTACACCTTC. Protein product: CASSEFRGQGYNGYTF. The chain joins TRBV6-1 to TRBJ1-2; 9 bases fit TRBD1. This CDR3 is built from 16 residues. From germline, CDR1 is MNHNS and CDR2 SASEGT. The V segment lost 2 bases and the J segment 6 bases; nucleotides outside the gene matches: 10.

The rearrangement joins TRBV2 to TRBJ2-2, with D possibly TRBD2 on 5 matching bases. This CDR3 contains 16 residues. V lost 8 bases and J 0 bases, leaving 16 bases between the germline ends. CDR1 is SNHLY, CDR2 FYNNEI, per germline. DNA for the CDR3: TGTGCCAGCCACACGGGAACTCTCGCGAACACCGGGGAGCTGTTTTTT. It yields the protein CASHTGTLANTGELFF.

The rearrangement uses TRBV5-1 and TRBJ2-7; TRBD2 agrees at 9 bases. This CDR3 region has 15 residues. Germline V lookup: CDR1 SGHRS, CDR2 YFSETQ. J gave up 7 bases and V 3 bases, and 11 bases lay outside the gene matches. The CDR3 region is CASSSGRGLAGEQYF. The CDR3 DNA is TGCGCCAGCAGCTCTGGCCGGGGGCTAGCGGGGGAGCAGTACTTC.

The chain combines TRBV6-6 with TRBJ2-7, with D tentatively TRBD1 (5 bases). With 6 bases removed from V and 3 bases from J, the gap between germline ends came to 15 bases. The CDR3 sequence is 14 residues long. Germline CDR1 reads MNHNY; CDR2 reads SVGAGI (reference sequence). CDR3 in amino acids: CASSPRQNLYEQYF. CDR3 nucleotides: TGTGCCAGCAGCCCCCGACAGAATCTCTACGAGCAGTACTTC.

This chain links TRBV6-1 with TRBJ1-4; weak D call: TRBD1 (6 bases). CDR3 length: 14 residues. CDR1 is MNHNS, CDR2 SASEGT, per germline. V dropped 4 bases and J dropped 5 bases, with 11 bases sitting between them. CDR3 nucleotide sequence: TGTGCCAGCAGTGTTACAGGGCGAAATGAAAAACTGTTTTTT. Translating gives CASSVTGRNEKLFF.

CDR3 bases: TGCAGCGTCCGCGGACAGGGAAGACTCGCGAGCTATGGCTACACCTTC. This gives the protein CSVRGQGRLASYGYTF. The chain recombines TRBV29-1 with TRBJ1-2; 8 bases are shared with TRBD1. V shed 6 bases, J shed 4 bases, and the junction held 16 bases outside the gene matches. CDR1 and CDR2 (germline): SQVTM, ANQGSEA. The CDR3 contains 16 residues.

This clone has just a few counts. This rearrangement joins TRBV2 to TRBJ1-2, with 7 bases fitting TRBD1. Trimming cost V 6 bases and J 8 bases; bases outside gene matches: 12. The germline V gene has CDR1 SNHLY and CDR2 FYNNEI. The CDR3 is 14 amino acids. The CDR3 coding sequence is TGTGCCAGCAGACCAGGGACAGCCCCGAAAGGCTACACCTTC. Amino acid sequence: CASRPGTAPKGYTF.

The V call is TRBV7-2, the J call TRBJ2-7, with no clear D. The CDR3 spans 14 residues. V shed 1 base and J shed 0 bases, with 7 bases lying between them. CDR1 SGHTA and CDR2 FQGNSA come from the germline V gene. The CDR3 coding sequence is TGTGCCAGCAGCTTAGGAGCGAACTCCTACGAGCAGTACTTC. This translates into CASSLGANSYEQYF.

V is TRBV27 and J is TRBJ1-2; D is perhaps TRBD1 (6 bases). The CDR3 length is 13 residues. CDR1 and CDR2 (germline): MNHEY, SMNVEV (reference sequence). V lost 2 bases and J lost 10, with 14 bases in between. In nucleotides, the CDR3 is TGTGCCAGCAGTTTAGGGCCCCACAGGGACTACACCTTC. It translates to CASSLGPHRDYTF.

Written as DNA, the CDR3 is TGTGCCAGCAGCTTAGTTTCGGGAACCTGGAGCACTGAAGCTTTCTTT. Translated: CASSLVSGTWSTEAFF. The V and J genes are TRBV7-6 and TRBJ1-1; D not certain. CDR1 and CDR2 (germline): SGHVS, FNYEAQ. Trimming left V 1 base short and J 4 bases short, with 16 bases between. CDR3 length: 16 residues.

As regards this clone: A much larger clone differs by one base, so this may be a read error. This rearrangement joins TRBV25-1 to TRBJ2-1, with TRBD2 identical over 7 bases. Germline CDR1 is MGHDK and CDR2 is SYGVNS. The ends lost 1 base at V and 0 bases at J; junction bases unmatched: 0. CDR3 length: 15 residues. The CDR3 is CASSESGGSYNEQFF. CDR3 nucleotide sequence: TGTGCCAGCAGTGAATCGGGGGGCTCCTACAATGAGCAGTTCTTC.

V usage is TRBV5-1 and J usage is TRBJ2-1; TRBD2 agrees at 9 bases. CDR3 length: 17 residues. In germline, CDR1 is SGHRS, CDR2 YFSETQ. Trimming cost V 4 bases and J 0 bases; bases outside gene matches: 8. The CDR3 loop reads CASSIGGLASSYNEQFF. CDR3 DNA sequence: TGCGCCAGCAGCATAGGGGGACTAGCTAGCTCCTACAATGAGCAGTTCTTC.

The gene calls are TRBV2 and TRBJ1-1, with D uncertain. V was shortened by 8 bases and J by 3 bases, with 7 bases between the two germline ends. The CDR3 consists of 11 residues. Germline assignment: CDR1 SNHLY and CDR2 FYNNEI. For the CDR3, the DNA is TGTGCCAGCGGGCGGGACACTGAAGCTTTCTTT. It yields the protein CASGRDTEAFF.

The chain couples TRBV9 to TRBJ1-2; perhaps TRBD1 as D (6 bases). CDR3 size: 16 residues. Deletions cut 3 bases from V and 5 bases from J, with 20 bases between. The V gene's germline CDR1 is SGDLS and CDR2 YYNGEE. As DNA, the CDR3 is TGTGCCAGCAGCGCCTCCCGGGACCTAGGGGGTTATGGCTACACCTTC. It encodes CASSASRDLGGYGYTF.

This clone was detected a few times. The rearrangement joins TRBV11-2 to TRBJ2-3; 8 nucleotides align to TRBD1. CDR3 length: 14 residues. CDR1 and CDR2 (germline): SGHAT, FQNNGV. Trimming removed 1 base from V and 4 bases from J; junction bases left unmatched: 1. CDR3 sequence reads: CASSLVQGADTQYF. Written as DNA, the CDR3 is TGTGCCAGCAGCTTAGTACAGGGGGCAGATACGCAGTATTTT.

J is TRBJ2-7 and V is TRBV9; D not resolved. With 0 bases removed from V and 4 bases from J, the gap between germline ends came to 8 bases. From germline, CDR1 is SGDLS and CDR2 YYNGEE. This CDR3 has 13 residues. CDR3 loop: CASSVDEAYEQYF. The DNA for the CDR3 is TGTGCCAGCAGCGTAGATGAGGCATACGAGCAGTACTTC. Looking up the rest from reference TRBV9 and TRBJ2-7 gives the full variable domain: DSGVTQTPKHLITATGQRVTLRCSPRSGDLSVYWYQQSLDQGLQFLIQYYNGEERAKGNILERFSAQQFPDLHSELNLSSLELGDSALYFCASSVDEAYEQYFGPGTRLTVT.

The CDR3 DNA follows: TGCGCCAGCAGCTTGGAGGACTTTACAGATACGCAGTATTTT. It encodes CASSLEDFTDTQYF. V gene TRBV5-1 combines with J gene TRBJ2-3; D may be TRBD2 (5 bases). The CDR3 sequence is 14 residues long. V was cut by 0 bases and J by 3 bases, with 8 bases left in between. CDR1 is SGHRS and CDR2 is YFSETQ in the germline V gene.

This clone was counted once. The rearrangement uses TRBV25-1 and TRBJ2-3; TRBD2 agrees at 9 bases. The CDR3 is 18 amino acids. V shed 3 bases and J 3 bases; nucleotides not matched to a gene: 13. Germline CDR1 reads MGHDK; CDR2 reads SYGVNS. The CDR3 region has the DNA TGTGCCAGCAGTGAGCAAGCGGGGGGTTTGGGGGTTACAGATACGCAGTATTTT. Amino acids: CASSEQAGGLGVTDTQYF.

CDR3 sequence reads: CASKEGGALPPNNSPLHF. The CDR3, as DNA: TGCGCCAGCAAGGAAGGGGGGGCGCTTCCCCCCAATAATTCACCCCTCCACTTT. The genes are TRBV5-1 and TRBJ1-6, with a weak D call TRBD1 (6 bases). Trimming removed 6 bases at V and 5 bases at J, with 24 bases between. The CDR3 runs 18 residues. Per the germline V gene, CDR1 is SGHRS and CDR2 is YFSETQ.